These 6 T cell receptor beta chains were sequenced from one sample in a study of cytomegalovirus exposure and HLA in healthy donors. Use of 60 Vbeta and 13 Jbeta primers characterized the PCR. Clones were read by immunoSEQ multiplex PCR, and TCRdb kept only the in-frame ones, dropping some. Altogether about 130,000 clones are present, around 83% being singletons, with the ten largest covering over 0.95%. Sequenced material: PBMCs. These receptors all come from a girl aged 2 to 9 in good health and CMV-seronegative.

V usage is TRBV6-6 and J usage is TRBJ1-2; tentatively, D is TRBD1 (6 bases). Deletions cut 2 bases from V and 3 bases from J, with 10 bases between. The germline V gene encodes CDR1 MNHNY and CDR2 SVGAGI (reference sequence). The CDR3 is made up of 14 amino acids. In DNA, the CDR3 is TGTGCCAGCAGTTACCCGGACAGTGACTATGGCTACACCTTC. Protein sequence: CASSYPDSDYGYTF.

V is TRBV15 and J is TRBJ1-1; 8 bases match TRBD1. The germline CDR1 and CDR2 sequences are LNHNV and YYDKDF (reference sequence). The CDR3 runs to 14 residues. The trim removed 4 bases at V and 5 bases at J, leaving 6 bases unmatched. CDR3 residues: CATSKNTGGTEAFF. For the CDR3, the DNA is TGTGCCACCAGCAAGAATACAGGGGGGACTGAAGCTTTCTTT.

The V and J genes are TRBV6-5 and TRBJ1-1, with no clear D. Germline loops: CDR1 MNHEY, CDR2 SVGAGI. Trimming pared 0 bases from V and 8 bases from J, leaving 16 bases between. There are 15 residues in the CDR3. As DNA, the CDR3 is TGTGCCAGCAGTTACTCTTCCGAACGAGCTACCGAAGCTTTCTTT. It specifies CASSYSSERATEAFF.

This sequence joins TRBV30 and TRBJ2-7; TRBD1 aligns across 10 bases. CDR1 and CDR2 from the germline V gene are GTSNPN and SVGIG (reference sequence). Trimming removed 4 bases from V and 3 bases from J; junction bases left unmatched: 6. The length of the CDR3 is 14 residues. DNA for the CDR3: TGTGCCTGGAAAATCGGGACAGGGGACTACGAGCAGTACTTC. The encoded protein is CAWKIGTGDYEQYF.

This clone was found once. The chain uses TRBV7-9 and TRBJ2-7; maybe TRBD1 (6 bases). The V gene's germline CDR1 is SEHNR and CDR2 FQNEAQ (reference sequence). The CDR3 is 16 residues long. V gave up 2 bases and J gave up 0 bases, with 14 bases separating them. The CDR3 DNA follows: TGTGCCAGCAGCTTAACGCCTTCGACAGGCTCCTACGAGCAGTACTTC. It translates to CASSLTPSTGSYEQYF.

The gene calls are TRBV30 and TRBJ2-7; D possibly corresponds to TRBD1 (5 bases). Trimming left V 0 bases short and J 3 bases short, with 18 bases between. The germline V gene encodes CDR1 GTSNPN and CDR2 SVGIG (reference sequence). CDR3 length: 16 residues. The CDR3 sequence is CAWSVLATALNYEQYF. Written as DNA, the CDR3 is TGTGCCTGGAGTGTACTCGCGACAGCCCTAAACTACGAGCAGTACTTC. Supplemented by reference TRBV30 and TRBJ2-7, the full variable domain reads SQTIHQWPATLVQPVGSPLSLECTVEGTSNPNLYWYRQAAGRGLQLLFYSVGIGQISSEVPQNLSASRPQDRQFILSSKKLLLSDSGFYLCAWSVLATALNYEQYFGPGTRLTVT.